The 10 T cell receptor beta chains in this list originate from one sample, sequenced in a study of cytomegalovirus exposure and HLA in healthy donors (dated 2017 in TCRdb). The library came from the immunoSEQ multiplex PCR assay. A mixture of 60 forward primers for TCR Vbeta segments and 13 reverse primers for TCR Jbeta segments was used in the multiplex PCR. Here the immuneACCESS table is served through TCRdb, limited to in-frame sequences with V and J called. Missing clones are a known gap in these copies; in checked studies unresolved V genes cover under half, and the rest lacks a known reason. Across this sample there are some 110,000 clones, with roughly 73% seen only once. Of the sample, nearly 0.9% is held by the ten largest clones. Sequencing was performed on PBMCs. These receptors were taken from a woman in her thirties in good health and CMV-seronegative.

The chain is built from TRBV14 and TRBJ1-3, with 8 bases lining up with TRBD1. V gave up 5 bases and J gave up 2 bases; unmatched junction bases: 8. Per the germline V gene, CDR1 is SGHDN and CDR2 is FVKESK. CDR3 length: 16 amino acids. DNA for the CDR3: TGTGCCAGCAGCAAGACAGGGGTCGGTGCTGGAAACACCATATATTTT. This encodes CASSKTGVGAGNTIYF.

V and J are TRBV6-5 and TRBJ2-5; 10 bases are shared with TRBD1. Germline V gene lookup returns CDR1 MNHEY and CDR2 SVGAGI. Trimming removed 3 bases from V and 4 bases from J; junction bases left unmatched: 8. The CDR3 runs to 16 residues. CDR3 sequence reads: CASSYGDRGFGETQYF. As DNA, the CDR3 is TGTGCCAGCAGTTATGGGGACAGGGGATTTGGAGAGACCCAGTACTTC.

V usage is TRBV5-8 and J usage is TRBJ2-1, with D maybe TRBD2 (5 bases). The CDR3 length is 13 residues. Trimming pared 4 bases from V and 12 bases from J, leaving 17 bases between. Germline loops: CDR1 SGHTS, CDR2 YDEGEE. The CDR3 region is CASSTAATSAQFF. In nucleotides, the CDR3 is TGTGCCAGCAGCACGGCCGCTACTAGTGCGCAGTTCTTC.

The rearrangement links TRBV11-2 to TRBJ2-7; TRBD2 agrees at 8 bases. CDR1 is SGHAT, CDR2 FQNNGV, per germline. The CDR3 runs 17 residues. After removal of 5 bases from V and 0 bases from J, the junction contained 12 bases not matched to a gene. CDR3 in amino acids: CASSPLRGGLHSYEQYF. The CDR3 nucleotides are TGTGCCAGCAGCCCCCTACGGGGGGGGCTTCACTCCTACGAGCAGTACTTC.

The chain has TRBV4-3 and TRBJ1-2; D perhaps matches TRBD1 (6 bases). The CDR3 has 13 amino acids. The germline V gene encodes CDR1 LGHNA and CDR2 YSLEER. Trimming shortened V by 1 base and J by 7 bases, and 10 bases separated the two germline ends. CDR3 DNA sequence: TGCGCCAGCAGCCAAGGGGACAATATTGGCTACACCTTC. Its protein product is CASSQGDNIGYTF.

CDR3 sequence (DNA): TGTGCCAGCTCCAGGTTCGGGGTGACGGTAAATTCACCCCTCCACTTT. It yields the protein CASSRFGVTVNSPLHF. The chain links TRBV2 to TRBJ1-6; D gene unclear. Trimming took off 8 bases at V and 7 bases at J, with 21 bases between the two ends. Germline CDR1 is SNHLY and CDR2 is FYNNEI. This CDR3 has 16 residues.

The gene calls are TRBV28 and TRBJ1-2, with 7 nucleotides matching TRBD1. The CDR3 contains 13 residues. The V segment lost 4 bases and the J segment 4 bases; nucleotides outside the gene matches: 3. Looked up from germline, CDR1 is MDHEN and CDR2 is SYDVKM. The CDR3 DNA is TGTGCCAGCAGTTCCGAGGGGGCCTATGGCTACACCTTC. Its protein product is CASSSEGAYGYTF.

J is TRBJ1-1 and V is TRBV6-6; possible D gene TRBD1, 5 bases. From germline, CDR1 is MNHNY and CDR2 SVGAGI (reference sequence). This CDR3 comprises 10 residues. With 7 bases removed from V and 7 bases from J, the gap between germline ends came to 7 bases. The CDR3 DNA follows: TGTGCCAGCAACCAGGGTGAAGCTTTCTTT. Amino acid sequence: CASNQGEAFF.

This clone was picked up a small number of times. The chain uses TRBV5-1 and TRBJ1-2; no clear D. Deletions cut 4 bases from V and 8 bases from J, with 21 bases between. Per the germline V gene, CDR1 is SGHRS and CDR2 is YFSETQ. The CDR3 consists of 15 residues. CDR3 DNA: TGCGCCAGCAGCCCGTCTCTTGGGCAGGCGTGGGGCTACACCTTC. It translates to CASSPSLGQAWGYTF.

The J gene is TRBJ2-5, the V gene TRBV9; 8 bases are shared with TRBD2. Per the germline V gene, CDR1 is SGDLS and CDR2 is YYNGEE. CDR3 size: 16 residues. J lost 2 bases, V lost 0 bases, and 6 bases had no gene match. The CDR3 loop reads CASSVEWTSPQETQYF. In DNA form, the CDR3 reads TGTGCCAGCAGCGTAGAGTGGACTAGCCCTCAAGAGACCCAGTACTTC.